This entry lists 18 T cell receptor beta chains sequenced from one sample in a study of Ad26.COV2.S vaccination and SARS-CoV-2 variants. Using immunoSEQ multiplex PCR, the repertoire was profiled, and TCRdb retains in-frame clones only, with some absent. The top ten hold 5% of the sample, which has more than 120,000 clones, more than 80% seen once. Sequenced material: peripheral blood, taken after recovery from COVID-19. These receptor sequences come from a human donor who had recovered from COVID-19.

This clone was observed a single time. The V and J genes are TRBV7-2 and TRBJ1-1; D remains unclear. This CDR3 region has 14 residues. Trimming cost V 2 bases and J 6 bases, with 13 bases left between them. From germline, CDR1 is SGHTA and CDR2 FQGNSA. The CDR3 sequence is CASSLIAGSAEAFF. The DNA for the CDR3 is TGTGCCAGCAGCTTAATCGCAGGCTCTGCTGAAGCTTTCTTT.

CDR3 nucleotides: TGTGCCAGCAGCGTTTCTCTCGGCACAGATACGCAGTATTTT. Residues: CASSVSLGTDTQYF. The chain is built from TRBV9 and TRBJ2-3, with D unclear. V was pared by 2 bases and J by 1 base, with 8 bases between. The CDR3 is 14 residues long. Germline V lookup: CDR1 SGDLS, CDR2 YYNGEE.

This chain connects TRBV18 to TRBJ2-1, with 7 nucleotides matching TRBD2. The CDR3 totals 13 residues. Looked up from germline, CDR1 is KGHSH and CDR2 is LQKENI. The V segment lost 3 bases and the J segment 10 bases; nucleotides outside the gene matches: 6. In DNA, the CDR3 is TGTGCCAGCTCACCTTTGTGGGAGGGGGAGCAGTTCTTC. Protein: CASSPLWEGEQFF.

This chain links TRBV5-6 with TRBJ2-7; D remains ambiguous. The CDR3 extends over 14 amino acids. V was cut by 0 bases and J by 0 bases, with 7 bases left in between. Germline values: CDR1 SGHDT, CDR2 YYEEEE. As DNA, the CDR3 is TGTGCCAGCAGCTTGGGGGGTGCCTCCTACGAGCAGTACTTC. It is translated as CASSLGGASYEQYF. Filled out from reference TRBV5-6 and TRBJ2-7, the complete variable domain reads DAGVTQSPTHLIKTRGQQVTLRCSPKSGHDTVSWYQQALGQGPQFIFQYYEEEERQRGNFPDRFSGHQFPNYSSELNVNALLLGDSALYLCASSLGGASYEQYFGPGTRLTVT.

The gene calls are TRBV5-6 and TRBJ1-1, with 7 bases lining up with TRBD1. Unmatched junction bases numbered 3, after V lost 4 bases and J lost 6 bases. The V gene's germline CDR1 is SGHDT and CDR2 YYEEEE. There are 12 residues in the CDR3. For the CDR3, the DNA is TGTGCCAGCAGCACAGGACAGGCTGAAGCTTTCTTT. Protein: CASSTGQAEAFF.

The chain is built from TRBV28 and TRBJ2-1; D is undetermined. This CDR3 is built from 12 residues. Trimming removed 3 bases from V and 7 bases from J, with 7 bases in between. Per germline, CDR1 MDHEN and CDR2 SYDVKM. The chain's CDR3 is CASSLAGNEQFF. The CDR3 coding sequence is TGTGCCAGCAGTTTGGCCGGGAATGAGCAGTTCTTC.

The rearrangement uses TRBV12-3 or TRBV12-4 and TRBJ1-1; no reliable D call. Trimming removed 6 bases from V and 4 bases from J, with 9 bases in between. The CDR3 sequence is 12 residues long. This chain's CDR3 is CASRGGSTEAFF. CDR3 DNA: TGTGCCAGCAGAGGTGGGAGCACTGAAGCTTTCTTT.

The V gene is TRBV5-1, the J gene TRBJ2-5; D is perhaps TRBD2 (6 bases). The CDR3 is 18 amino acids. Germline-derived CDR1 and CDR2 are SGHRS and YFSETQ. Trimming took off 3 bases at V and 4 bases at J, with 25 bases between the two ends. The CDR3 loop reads CASSSPGPGDGEGETQYF. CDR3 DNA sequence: TGCGCCAGCAGCTCGCCGGGCCCGGGGGACGGTGAGGGAGAGACCCAGTACTTC.

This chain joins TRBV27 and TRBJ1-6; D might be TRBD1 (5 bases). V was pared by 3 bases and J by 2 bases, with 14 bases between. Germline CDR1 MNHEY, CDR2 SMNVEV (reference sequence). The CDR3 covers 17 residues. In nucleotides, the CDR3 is TGTGCCAGCAGTTTTAGGATGGGGGAAACCTATAATTCACCCCTCCACTTT. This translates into CASSFRMGETYNSPLHF.

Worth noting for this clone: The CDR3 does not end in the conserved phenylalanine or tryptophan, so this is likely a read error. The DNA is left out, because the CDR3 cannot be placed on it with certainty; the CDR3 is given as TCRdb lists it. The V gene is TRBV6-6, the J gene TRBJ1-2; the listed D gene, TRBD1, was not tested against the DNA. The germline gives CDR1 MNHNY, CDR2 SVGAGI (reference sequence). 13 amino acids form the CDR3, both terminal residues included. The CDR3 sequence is CASSYSPDRPYWV.

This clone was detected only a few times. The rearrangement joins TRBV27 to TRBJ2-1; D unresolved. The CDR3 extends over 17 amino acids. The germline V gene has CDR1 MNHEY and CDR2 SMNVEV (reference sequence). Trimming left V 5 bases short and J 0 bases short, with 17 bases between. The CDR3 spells CASSATSAGRSYNEQFF. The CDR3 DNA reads TGTGCCAGCAGTGCTACCAGTGCAGGCCGCTCCTACAATGAGCAGTTCTTC.

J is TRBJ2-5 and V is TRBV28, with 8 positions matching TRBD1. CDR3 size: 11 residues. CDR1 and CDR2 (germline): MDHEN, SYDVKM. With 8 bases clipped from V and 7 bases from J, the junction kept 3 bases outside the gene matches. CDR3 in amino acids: CASEQGGTQYF. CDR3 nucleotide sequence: TGTGCCAGCGAACAGGGGGGGACCCAGTACTTC.

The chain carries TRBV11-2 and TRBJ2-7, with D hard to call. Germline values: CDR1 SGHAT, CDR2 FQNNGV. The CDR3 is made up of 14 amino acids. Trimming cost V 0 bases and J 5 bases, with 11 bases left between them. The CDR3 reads CASSLDGSDDEQYF. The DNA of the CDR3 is TGTGCCAGCAGCTTAGATGGGTCAGATGACGAGCAGTACTTC.

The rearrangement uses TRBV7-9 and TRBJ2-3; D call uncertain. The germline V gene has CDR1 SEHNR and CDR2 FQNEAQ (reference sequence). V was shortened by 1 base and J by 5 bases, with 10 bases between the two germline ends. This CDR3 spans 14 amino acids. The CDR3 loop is CASSLDLRGDTQYF. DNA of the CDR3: TGTGCCAGCAGCTTAGATCTCAGAGGAGATACGCAGTATTTT.

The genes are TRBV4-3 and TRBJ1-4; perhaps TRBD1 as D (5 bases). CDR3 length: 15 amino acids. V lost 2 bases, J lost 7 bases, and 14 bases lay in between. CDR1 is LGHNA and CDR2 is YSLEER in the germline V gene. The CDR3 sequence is CASSQPGALGEKLFF. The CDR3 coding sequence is TGCGCCAGCAGCCAACCCGGGGCCCTGGGTGAAAAACTGTTTTTT.

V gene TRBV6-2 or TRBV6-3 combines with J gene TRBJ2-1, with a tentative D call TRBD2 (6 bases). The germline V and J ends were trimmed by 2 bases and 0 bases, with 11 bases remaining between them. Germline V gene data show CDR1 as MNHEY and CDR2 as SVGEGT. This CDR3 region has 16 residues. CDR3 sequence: CASSYTAGRSYNEQFF. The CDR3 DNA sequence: TGTGCCAGCAGTTACACGGCGGGACGCTCCTACAATGAGCAGTTCTTC.

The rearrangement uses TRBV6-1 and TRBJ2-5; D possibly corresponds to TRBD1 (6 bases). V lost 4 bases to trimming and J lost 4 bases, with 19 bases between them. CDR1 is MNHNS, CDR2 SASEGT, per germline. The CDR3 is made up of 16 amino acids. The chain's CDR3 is CASSADSKNSIETQYF. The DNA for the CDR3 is TGTGCCAGCAGTGCGGACAGTAAGAATTCTATAGAGACCCAGTACTTC.

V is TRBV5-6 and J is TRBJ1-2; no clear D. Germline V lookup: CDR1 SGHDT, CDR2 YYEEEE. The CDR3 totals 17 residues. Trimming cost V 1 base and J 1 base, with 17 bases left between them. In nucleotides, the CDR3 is TGTGCCAGCAGCTTGAGGAGACTAGGTTACCTTAACTATGGCTACACCTTC. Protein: CASSLRRLGYLNYGYTF.